This TCR beta chain derives from a study of control samples from healthy donors and cancer patients. Germline V gene lookup returns CDR1 MNHEY and CDR2 SVGAGI. The CDR3 is 11 amino acids. J lost 7 bases, V lost 5 bases, and 1 base had no gene match. The repertoire was sequenced with immunoSEQ multiplex PCR; TCRdb's copy has only in-frame clones and lacks some. The sample shows just under 100,000 clones, just over 90% of them seen only once. The receptor's source is a man in his late teens or twenties in good health. The sequenced material came from blood. V gene TRBV6-5 combines with J gene TRBJ1-1; 7 bases are shared with TRBD1. Here the CDR3 reads CASSRQGEAFF. In nucleotides, the CDR3 is TGTGCCAGCAGTCGACAGGGTGAAGCTTTCTTT.